The 24 T cell receptor beta chains below come from one sample, sequenced in a study of prognosis after radiotherapy for stage I lung cancer (dated by TCRdb to 2020 to 2022). Sequencing was carried out with an Illumina HiSeq 3000. Two rounds of multiplex PCR were used to amplify the TCR beta CDR3 region from genomic DNA. In the first round of PCR, primers specific to each TRBV and TRBJ gene were used, and the primer sequences are filed in Chinese patent CN105087789A. TCRdb passed the public sequencing reads through fastp at Q25 and MiXCR, retaining productive beta sequences. When rows share a CDR3 protein, they turn into one entry using the most common DNA and genes. Within this sample are roughly 13,000 distinct CDR3 sequences, with around 56% of them counted one time only. Approximately 24% of the sample goes to the ten largest clones. Sequenced here: PBMCs, sampled before or after stereotactic body radiation therapy (not recorded which). The receptors derive from a donor over 45 with non-small cell lung cancer.

Notes on this clonotype: A far bigger clonotype differs at one base, so this is likely a read error. V is TRBV6-2 or TRBV6-3 and J is TRBJ2-1, with 7 bases identical to TRBD1. CDR3 length: 15 residues. Germline loops: CDR1 MNHEY, CDR2 SVGEGT. The CDR3 DNA reads as TGTGCCTGCAGTTACAGGGGCGGCTCCTACAATGAGCAGTTCTTC. This gives the protein CACSYRGGSYNEQFF.

Concerning this clonotype itself: At one of its ends the junction is not consistent with the germline gene, which may arise from a read error. V is TRBV28 and J is TRBJ2-2; 7 nucleotides agree with TRBD1. Per germline, CDR1 MDHEN and CDR2 SYDVKM. This CDR3 comprises 13 residues. CDR3 nucleotides: TGTGCCACCCTAGGACAGGACACCGGGGAGATGTTTTTT. This gives the protein CATLGQDTGEMFF. The whole variable domain, filled in from reference TRBV28 and TRBJ2-2, reads DVKVTQSSRYLVKRTGEKVFLECVQDMDHENMFWYRQDPGLGLRLIYFSYDVKMKEKGDIPEGYSVSREKKERFSLILESASTNQTSMYLCATLGQDTGEMFFGEGSRLTVL.

This clonotype has at least ten counts. V is TRBV6-4 and J is TRBJ1-5; 9 bases map to TRBD1. Trimming cost V 7 bases and J 4 bases; bases outside gene matches: 5. This CDR3 contains 14 residues. Germline V CDR1 and CDR2: MRHNA, SNTAGT. The CDR3, as DNA: TGTGCCAGCAACAGGGGGCTCGGGAATCAGCCCCAGCATTTT. It codes for CASNRGLGNQPQHF.

This clonotype is medium-sized. V is TRBV20-1 and J is TRBJ1-2, with TRBD1 identical over 9 bases. CDR3 length: 16 amino acids. Trimming took 1 base from V and 4 from J; bases not matched to a gene: 10. Germline V gives CDR1 DFQATT, CDR2 SNEGSKA (reference sequence). The CDR3 nucleotides read TGCAGTGCTAGAGCCGGGACAGGGTATAAGGGCTATGGCTACACCTTC. Translated, it gives CSARAGTGYKGYGYTF.

The chain combines TRBV2 with TRBJ2-7; 10 bases match TRBD1. CDR1 SNHLY and CDR2 FYNNEI come from the germline V gene. V gave up 3 bases and J gave up 7 bases; unmatched junction bases: 9. This CDR3 is built from 15 residues. For the CDR3, the DNA is TGTGCCAGCAGTGATGGGGGACAGGGGTCCTTTGAGCAGTACTTC. Translating gives CASSDGGQGSFEQYF.

The J gene is TRBJ2-1, the V gene TRBV6-5; D is unresolved. The germline V gene has CDR1 MNHEY and CDR2 SVGAGI. This CDR3 region has 17 residues. V was trimmed by 4 bases and J by 3 bases, leaving 19 bases between them. For the CDR3, the DNA is TGTGCCAGCAGTTGCTCACCCCCGGATGGGCTCTACAATGAGCAGTTCTTC. Amino acid sequence: CASSCSPPDGLYNEQFF.

In regard to this clonotype: At one of its ends the junction is not consistent with the germline gene, which may arise from a read error. This chain uses TRBV6-4 with TRBJ2-7; 10 bases line up with TRBD1. This CDR3 comprises 15 residues. In germline, CDR1 is MRHNA, CDR2 SNTAGT. CDR3 sequence reads: CASSAVTGGYNEHFF. In DNA form, the CDR3 reads TGTGCCAGCAGTGCCGTGACAGGGGGCTACAATGAGCATTTCTTC.

As concerns this clonotype: Since the CDR3 does not end with the conserved phenylalanine or tryptophan, this likely comes from a read error. This chain joins TRBV4-1 and TRBJ2-3, with D unclear. CDR3 length: 11 amino acids. CDR1 is MGHRA and CDR2 is YSYEKL in the germline V gene. CDR3 loop: CASIQDDTQYL. CDR3 nucleotide sequence: TGCGCCAGCATCCAAGACGATACGCAGTATCTT.

This clonotype has ten or more counts. This may arise from a read error, as a much more abundant clone is one base away. The chain uses TRBV5-6 and TRBJ2-5; tentative D call: TRBD2 (6 bases). The length of the CDR3 is 16 residues. V was trimmed by 0 bases and J by 5 bases, leaving 17 bases between them. Per the germline V gene, CDR1 is SGHDT and CDR2 is YYEEEE. CDR3: CASSLGAGPSPETQYF. The CDR3 DNA reads as TGTGCCAGCAGCTTGGGTGCGGGACCTTCCCCCGAGACCCAGTACTTC.

By sample fraction, this clonotype is medium-sized. The chain is built from TRBV6-5 and TRBJ1-5; 7 bases match TRBD1. Germline trimming cut 9 bases from V and 3 bases from J; bases unmatched to any gene: 5. CDR3 length: 13 amino acids. Germline CDR1 and CDR2: MNHEY and SVGAGI. CDR3 region: CASDTGVNQPQHF. DNA of the CDR3: TGTGCCAGTGATACAGGGGTCAATCAGCCCCAGCATTTT.

V usage is TRBV6-5 and J usage is TRBJ2-3; possible D gene TRBD2, 5 bases. The CDR3 covers 15 residues. From germline, CDR1 is MNHEY and CDR2 SVGAGI. Trimming took off 0 bases at V and 2 bases at J, with 9 bases between the two ends. The CDR3: CASSYSGSYTDTQYF. CDR3 sequence (DNA): TGTGCCAGCAGTTACTCTGGGAGTTACACAGATACGCAGTATTTT.

This chain's CDR3 is CASGPGTEQYF. CDR3 bases: TGTGCCAGCGGGCCGGGCACCGAGCAGTACTTC. The chain carries TRBV7-9 and TRBJ2-7; D remains unclear. CDR3 length: 11 residues. V lost 8 bases to trimming and J lost 6 bases, with 11 bases between them. Per the germline V gene, CDR1 is SEHNR and CDR2 is FQNEAQ (reference sequence).

This clonotype is termed medium-sized. This sequence joins TRBV20-1 and TRBJ2-7; 7 bases map to TRBD2. CDR3 size: 15 residues. The V gene's germline CDR1 is DFQATT and CDR2 SNEGSKA (reference sequence). The V and J ends lost 3 bases and 3 bases, in that order; junction bases with no gene match: 11. The CDR3 loop reads CSARSPGLQVYEQYF. The CDR3 bases are TGCAGTGCTAGGTCCCCGGGACTACAAGTCTACGAGCAGTACTTC.

This clonotype rates as medium-sized (0.01 to 0.1%). The V and J genes are TRBV6-1 and TRBJ2-7; TRBD1 matches 8 bases. This CDR3 has 12 residues. Per the germline V gene, CDR1 is MNHNS and CDR2 is SASEGT. The V and J ends lost 9 bases and 4 bases, in that order; junction bases with no gene match: 5. The CDR3 bases are TGTGCCAGTTCGCAGGGGGCTTACGAGCAGTACTTC. Amino acid sequence: CASSQGAYEQYF.

Within the sample, this clonotype is medium-sized. The chain is built from TRBV2 and TRBJ2-1, with 8 bases identical to TRBD1. CDR1 is SNHLY and CDR2 is FYNNEI in the germline V gene. Germline trimming cut 7 bases from V and 5 bases from J; bases unmatched to any gene: 4. The CDR3 spans 13 residues. CDR3: CASKDRENNEQFF. The CDR3 DNA sequence: TGTGCCAGCAAGGACAGGGAAAACAATGAGCAGTTCTTC.

V usage is TRBV10-2 and J usage is TRBJ1-5; 7 bases are shared with TRBD1. Germline loops: CDR1 WSHSY, CDR2 SAAADI. The CDR3 has 14 residues. V dropped 3 bases and J dropped 7; count of bases not matched to a gene: 6. This CDR3 reads CASSEALGGQPQHF. The CDR3 coding sequence is TGCGCCAGCAGTGAAGCTTTAGGGGGCCAGCCCCAGCATTTT.

V is TRBV11-3 and J is TRBJ2-1; 14 bases match TRBD2. V lost 5 bases to trimming and J lost 9 bases; unmatched junction nucleotides: 9. CDR1 and CDR2 (germline): SGHNT, YENEEA. The CDR3 has 16 amino acids. The CDR3 here is CASSQGTSGSICEQFF. CDR3 DNA sequence: TGTGCCAGCAGCCAGGGGACTAGCGGGAGTATATGTGAGCAGTTCTTC.

This chain links TRBV12-3 or TRBV12-4 with TRBJ2-2, with a tentative D call TRBD2 (6 bases). Between the trimmed V and J ends, which lost 8 bases and 10 bases, there was a span of 11 bases. This CDR3 comprises 11 residues. The CDR3 spells CASGGLAELFF. CDR3 nucleotides: TGTGCCAGCGGGGGACTCGCGGAGCTGTTTTTT.

This clonotype was counted a single time. A junction boundary mismatches the germline segment, possibly from a read error. This chain uses TRBV19 with TRBJ2-5, with 7 nucleotides matching TRBD1. Germline CDR1 reads LNHDA; CDR2 reads SQIVND (reference sequence). The CDR3 is 17 residues long. The CDR3: CASSIRWPGGSQETKYF. The CDR3 DNA reads TGTGCCAGTAGTATACGGTGGCCAGGGGGATCCCAAGAGACCAAGTACTTC.

The genes are TRBV12-3 or TRBV12-4 and TRBJ2-7; 7 bases line up with TRBD1. The CDR3 is made up of 13 amino acids. V gave up 10 bases and J gave up 8 bases; unmatched junction bases: 14. The CDR3 coding sequence is TGTGCCATCATTTCTCGACAGGGATGGAAGCAGTACTTC. Translating it yields CAIISRQGWKQYF.

Comments on this clonotype: Since a far larger clone is one base different, this is likely a read error. The chain uses TRBV6-4 and TRBJ1-3, with TRBD1 matching over 8 bases. This CDR3 spans 16 amino acids. Germline assignment: CDR1 MRHNA and CDR2 SNTAGT. The chain's CDR3 is CASSGGQALSVNTIYF. As DNA, the CDR3 is TGTGCCAGCAGTGGGGGACAGGCGCTCTCTGTAAACACCATATATTTT.

On this clonotype itself: One base separates it from a far larger clone, so it is likely a read error. V and J are TRBV7-6 and TRBJ2-1; TRBD2 matches 9 bases. CDR3 size: 17 residues. V lost 3 bases, J lost 0 bases, and 6 bases stayed unmatched. In germline, CDR1 is SGHVS, CDR2 FNYEAQ. The CDR3 nucleotides read TGTGCCAGCAGCTTTGGGGTTAGCGGGGGCTCCTACAATGAGCAGTTCTTC. This encodes CASSFGVSGGSYNEQFF.

This clonotype was found many times. V and J are TRBV6-1 and TRBJ1-5, with D unclear. CDR3 length: 13 residues. Germline V gene lookup returns CDR1 MNHNS and CDR2 SASEGT. V dropped 3 bases and J dropped 3 bases, with 6 bases sitting between them. CDR3 sequence: CASSEVFNQPQHF. CDR3 coding DNA: TGTGCCAGCAGTGAGGTATTCAATCAGCCCCAGCATTTT.

This sequence joins TRBV7-8 and TRBJ2-2, with no clear D. Germline V gives CDR1 SGHVS, CDR2 FQNEAQ. Trimming shortened V by 1 base and J by 9 bases, and 9 bases separated the two germline ends. The CDR3 spans 13 residues. In DNA form, the CDR3 reads TGTGCCAGCAGCTTAGGACTCCCCCGGGAGCTGTTTTTT. Translating it yields CASSLGLPRELFF.